The present entry profiles one T cell receptor (beta chain) with its context. No antigen is known for it. TCRdb re-analyzed the 5' RACE reads; it lists each CDR3 protein once, without DNA. This listing includes a few hundred thousand distinct CDR3 sequences. The data belong to a study of monozygotic twins with inflammatory bowel disease. No T cells were sorted before total RNA was taken from whole blood. Study-wide points: Patient repertoires may carry noise from differing immunosuppressive treatments.

CDR1 PRHDT and CDR2 FYEKMQ come from the germline V gene (reference sequence). The CDR3 has 17 residues. This TCR derives from a human donor with ulcerative colitis or Crohn's disease, or a healthy co-twin of an affected twin (not recorded which). The sequencing sample was made of blood. The rearrangement joins TRBV13 to TRBJ1-1. CDR3 in amino acids: CASSLIGVVEGYTEAFF.